A few counts support the clone carrying this TCR beta chain. Its specificity is unknown. This sample is part of a study of cytomegalovirus exposure and HLA in healthy donors. Study-level results: Links to common viral pathogens appeared, in a later analysis, for several of the most significant clusters. In an earlier analysis, about 87% or about 30%: the productive usage of most TCR beta V segments.

V was clipped by 5 bases and J by 4 bases, with 17 bases between them. This CDR3 is 14 amino acids long. The germline V gene has CDR1 GTSNPN and CDR2 SVGIG (reference sequence). Both 60 Vbeta primers and 13 Jbeta primers went into the PCR. The data were produced by immunoSEQ multiplex PCR, yet TCRdb's version contains in-frame clones alone and is incomplete. The sample consists of some 200,000 clones, about 10% of them appearing once. The V gene is TRBV30, the J gene TRBJ1-1, with D maybe TRBD1 (5 bases). The TCR originated in a woman aged 30 to 39 in good health and CMV-seropositive. The sequencing sample was made of PBMCs. The CDR3 nucleotides are TGTGCCTGGCGGTCCCAAATGGGGGGCACTGAAGCTTTCTTT. It yields the protein CAWRSQMGGTEAFF.